The 10 T cell receptor beta chains reported below all come from one sample, sequenced in a study of cytomegalovirus exposure and HLA in healthy donors. PCR employed 60 Vbeta and 13 Jbeta primers. TCRdb's copy holds only in-frame clones and misses some; the assay was immunoSEQ multiplex PCR. The top ten clones hold roughly 3.1% of a sample with about 140,000 clones, roughly 82% of them seen once. The sequenced sample was PBMCs. These receptors came from a young man in good health and CMV-seropositive.

This chain links TRBV7-3 with TRBJ2-1; TRBD1 agrees at 7 bases. V lost 5 bases, J lost 9 bases, and 4 bases stayed unmatched. The CDR3 consists of 12 residues. The V gene's germline CDR1 is SGHTA and CDR2 FQGTGA. This CDR3 is CASSDRVGEQFF. In DNA, the CDR3 is TGTGCCAGCAGCGACAGGGTGGGTGAGCAGTTCTTC.

The J gene is TRBJ2-7, the V gene TRBV11-2; 9 nucleotides line up with TRBD2. The germline gives CDR1 SGHAT, CDR2 FQNNGV. This CDR3 comprises 18 residues. The trim removed 4 bases at V and 3 bases at J, leaving 16 bases unmatched. The CDR3 sequence: CASSSSGTSSSPLYEQYF. In nucleotides, the CDR3 is TGTGCCAGCAGCTCCTCCGGGACTAGCTCCTCCCCCCTCTACGAGCAGTACTTC.

The V call is TRBV7-9, the J call TRBJ1-2, with D unresolved. Trimming pared 4 bases from V and 6 bases from J, leaving 18 bases between. CDR3 length: 15 residues. Germline CDR1 reads SEHNR; CDR2 reads FQNEAQ (reference sequence). The CDR3 sequence: CASSYDVNLANGYTF. Written as DNA, the CDR3 is TGTGCCAGCAGCTACGACGTCAACCTAGCGAATGGCTACACCTTC.

V and J are TRBV6-1 and TRBJ1-2; D ambiguous. V lost 4 bases and J 5 bases, leaving 17 bases between the germline ends. This CDR3 is 15 amino acids long. The germline V gene has CDR1 MNHNS and CDR2 SASEGT. The CDR3 here is CASSGSRVTLYGYTF. The CDR3 nucleotides are TGTGCCAGCAGTGGCTCACGGGTTACTCTTTATGGCTACACCTTC.

This clone has a single count. The CDR3 nucleotides are TGCGCCAGCAGCCTGGACGCGGGCGGCGAGCAGTACTTC. Encoded protein: CASSLDAGGEQYF. The V call is TRBV10-1, the J call TRBJ2-7, with a weak D call TRBD2 (5 bases). The germline V gene encodes CDR1 WNHNN and CDR2 SYGVQD (reference sequence). The CDR3 extends over 13 amino acids. V was shortened by 6 bases and J by 6 bases, with 15 bases between the two germline ends.

This chain connects TRBV25-1 to TRBJ2-1, with D tentatively TRBD2 (5 bases). CDR3 length: 14 amino acids. Trimming left V 2 bases short and J 6 bases short, with 11 bases between. Germline CDR1 is MGHDK and CDR2 is SYGVNS. The CDR3 sequence: CASSEDLAGNEQFF. CDR3 sequence (DNA): TGTGCCAGCAGTGAAGACCTAGCAGGCAATGAGCAGTTCTTC.

The chain joins TRBV5-6 to TRBJ1-4, with 9 bases aligning to TRBD1. Per germline, CDR1 SGHDT and CDR2 YYEEEE. V shed 2 bases, J shed 6 bases, and the junction held 5 bases outside the gene matches. The CDR3 consists of 15 residues. Here the CDR3 reads CASSFWDRDDEKLFF. CDR3 bases: TGTGCCAGCAGCTTTTGGGACAGGGACGATGAAAAACTGTTTTTT.

This clone is a singleton in its sample. At one of its ends the junction is not consistent with the germline gene, which may arise from a read error. Other DNA sequences in this specimen translate into the identical CDR3. The chain employs TRBV6-5 and TRBJ1-1, with 8 nucleotides matching TRBD1. There are 15 residues in the CDR3. CDR1 MNHEY and CDR2 SVGAGI come from the germline V gene. The CDR3 DNA reads TGTGCCAGCAGTTTGACAGGGGCCAGGGGCACTGAGGCTTTCTTT. It translates to CASSLTGARGTEAFF.

The chain combines TRBV5-1 with TRBJ2-7, with no clear D. The CDR3 has 14 amino acids. Germline CDR1 and CDR2: SGHRS and YFSETQ. The V and J ends lost 3 bases and 2 bases respectively, with 12 bases between them. CDR3 coding DNA: TGCGCCAGCAGCTACATAGACTTACCCTACGAGCAGTACTTC. Translated: CASSYIDLPYEQYF.

V usage is TRBV10-3 and J usage is TRBJ1-1; D is perhaps TRBD1 (6 bases). Germline V lookup: CDR1 ENHRY, CDR2 SYGVKD. The CDR3 loop spans 13 amino acids. V lost 3 bases to trimming and J lost 4 bases, with 9 bases between them. The CDR3 spells CAISDQGITEAFF. The CDR3, as DNA: TGTGCCATCAGTGACCAGGGGATCACTGAAGCTTTCTTT.